The clone carrying this T cell receptor beta chain has only a few counts. The antigen is undetermined. The data belong to a study of identical twins. Findings of the study overall: There was an excess of low generation probability in the out-of-frame alpha sequences that twins shared.

TCRdb re-called the 5' RACE reads with MiXCR, one entry per CDR3 protein. The sample lists 200,000 to 250,000 distinct CDR3 sequences, over 11% occurring once. This TCR was sampled from a young woman in good health. Sequences were obtained from memory (CD45RO+) T cells sorted from blood.

The CDR3 nucleotides read TGTGCCAGCGCGCCCTACAATGAGCAGTTCTTC. Translating it yields CASAPYNEQFF. The chain recombines TRBV6-1 with TRBJ2-1; D unclear. V lost 8 bases and J lost 2, with 4 bases in between. This CDR3 is built from 11 residues. Per germline, CDR1 MNHNS and CDR2 SASEGT.